The rows below give T cell receptor beta chains drawn from one sample of a study of vaccination and CD4 T cells after COVID-19. TCRdb reprocessed the PCR reads with MiXCR, giving one entry per CDR3 protein. Among 11,000 to 15,000 distinct CDR3 sequences listed, roughly three fifths were seen once. Their cognate antigens are unknown. Sample: CD4+ T cells from blood, cultured in vitro. Receptors were obtained from a human donor who had recovered from COVID-19. The CDR3 runs from the conserved cysteine through the conserved F or W. The D gene is left open where the match is weak. Clone size is not always given. Where it is, it says once, few, many or a class for expanded clones.

>11|-|TRBJ2-1|-|TRBV6-2/TRBV6-3
TGTGCCAGCTCCCTGTCCAGTGAGCAGTTCTTC
CASSLSSEQFF
>12|-|TRBJ1-4|-|TRBV11-2
TGTGCCAGCAGCTTATACAGGGACAAACTGTTTTTT
CASSLYRDKLFF
>14|-|TRBJ2-1|TRBD1|TRBV28
TGTGCCAGCAGAAGGGACAGGGCTCGGGACTACCGGTCCTTC
CASRRDRARDYRSF
>14|-|TRBJ2-7|TRBD1|TRBV2
TGTGCCAGCCTTCCGGGACAGGGGGCTTACGAGCAGTACTTC
CASLPGQGAYEQYF
>13|few|TRBJ1-1|-|TRBV15
TGTGCCACCAGCACACGCAAGGGGACTGAAGCTTTCTTT
CATSTRKGTEAFF
>17|-|TRBJ2-3|-|TRBV7-2
TGTGCCAGCAGCTTCGGAGGGGGGAGAATAAACACAGATACGCAGTATTTT
CASSFGGGRINTDTQYF
>14|few|TRBJ2-2|-|TRBV20-1
TGCAGTGCTAGATCCGTCGGTATCACCGGGGAGCTGTTTTTT
CSARSVGITGELFF
>15|-|TRBJ2-7|TRBD2|TRBV6-2/TRBV6-3
TGTGCCAGCCAACCCCGGGTAGCGGGTGGGTACGAGCAGTACTTC
CASQPRVAGGYEQYF
>14|few|TRBJ2-2|TRBD1|TRBV12-3/TRBV12-4
TGTGCCAGCACCCGGGACAGGAACACCGGGGAGCTGTTTTTT
CASTRDRNTGELFF
>14|few|TRBJ1-1|-|TRBV20-1
TGCAGTGCTAGAGATGTTGGAATGAACACTGAAGCTTTCTTT
CSARDVGMNTEAFF
>14|few|TRBJ2-7|TRBD2|TRBV6-1
TGTGCCAGCAGTCCCGGACTAGCGGCTAACGAGCAGTACTTC
CASSPGLAANEQYF
>13|-|TRBJ2-7|-|TRBV27
TGTGCCAGCAGTAAGTCCGGGGTCTACGAGCAGTACTTC
CASSKSGVYEQYF
>16|-|TRBJ1-3|-|TRBV7-8
TGTGCCAGCAGCTTAGAAGGAGGGAGCTCTGGAAACACCATATATTTT
CASSLEGGSSGNTIYF
>13|few|TRBJ1-1|-|TRBV10-3
TGTGCCATCAGTGAGGGACAGAACACTGAAGCTTTCTTT
CAISEGQNTEAFF
>13|few|TRBJ1-5|-|TRBV5-1
TGCGCCAGCAGCCCCGAATTGGGTCAGCCCCAGCATTTT
CASSPELGQPQHF
>14|-|TRBJ1-1|-|TRBV7-2
TGTGCCAGCAGCTTACGAGGGGGAGGCACTGAAGCTTTCTTT
CASSLRGGGTEAFF
>14|-|TRBJ2-2|-|TRBV29-1
TGCAGCGCTACGAAAAGGGAGCAAACCGGGGAGCTGTTTTTT
CSATKREQTGELFF
>14|-|TRBJ1-6|-|TRBV6-2/TRBV6-3
TGTGCCAGCAACGAGCCAGACACCGTTCCTCTCCTCCACTTT
CASNEPDTVPLLHF
>12|-|TRBJ1-4|-|TRBV28
TGTGCCAGCAGTTCCCCGCTAGAAAAACTGTTTTTT
CASSSPLEKLFF
>14|once|TRBJ1-2|-|TRBV6-2/TRBV6-3
TGTGCCAGCAGTTACTCTATCGGCCAACTAGGCTACACCTTC
CASSYSIGQLGYTF
>14|few|TRBJ2-2|TRBD1|TRBV20-1
TGCAGTGCTACCGGGACAGGGCTAACCGGGGAGCTGTTTTTT
CSATGTGLTGELFF
>16|few|TRBJ1-6|TRBD1|TRBV6-2/TRBV6-3
TGTGCCAGCAGTTACCCGGACGGGACAGATAATTCACCCCTCCACTTT
CASSYPDGTDNSPLHF
>13|-|TRBJ2-1|-|TRBV7-2
TGTGCCAGCAGCTTATCCCGAAACAATGAGCAGTTCTTC
CASSLSRNNEQFF
>16|-|TRBJ2-6|TRBD1|TRBV18
TGTGCCAGCTCATCACAGGGGCCCTCTGGGGCCAACGTCCTGACTTTC
CASSSQGPSGANVLTF
>16|-|TRBJ2-6|-|TRBV7-2
TGTGCCAGCAGCCCCGTGATTCCCTCTGGGGCCAACGTCCTGACTTTC
CASSPVIPSGANVLTF
>16|few|TRBJ2-7|-|TRBV7-3
TGTGCCAGCAGCTTAACGGGCGGGGCAGGGGACCACGAGCAGTACTTC
CASSLTGGAGDHEQYF
>13|-|TRBJ2-5|-|TRBV6-1
TGTGCCAGCAGGGACATAACGGGAGAGACCCAGTACTTC
CASRDITGETQYF
>14|-|TRBJ1-1|-|TRBV27
TGTGCCAGCAGTTTATCGGGCCTCCGGCTTAGAGCTTTCTTT
CASSLSGLRLRAFF
>13|-|TRBJ2-3|-|TRBV3-1
TGTGCCAGCAGCCGACAGAACGCAGATACGCAGTATTTT
CASSRQNADTQYF
>16|few|TRBJ1-6|TRBD1|TRBV20-1
TGCAGTCTGACAGGGGCCGCAATGGTCGGTAATTCACCCCTCCACTTT
CSLTGAAMVGNSPLHF
>16|-|TRBJ1-4|-|TRBV15
TGTGCCACCAGCAGTGGGGATGGGGGAACCCCGGAAAAACTGTTTTTT
CATSSGDGGTPEKLFF
>12|-|TRBJ1-1|-|TRBV28
TGTGCCAGCAGTTTATCGACCCGCGAAGCTTTCTTT
CASSLSTREAFF
>17|-|TRBJ2-2|TRBD1|TRBV24-1
TGTGCCACCAGTGATTTGCCGGGACAGGGTAACACCGGGGAGCTGTTTTTT
CATSDLPGQGNTGELFF
>13|-|TRBJ1-5|TRBD1|TRBV9
TGTGCCAGCGGGAGGGGGCCCAATCAGCCCCAGCATTTT
CASGRGPNQPQHF
>12|once|TRBJ1-5|-|TRBV12-3/TRBV12-4
TGTGCCAGCAGTTTAAGTGATCAGCCCCAGCATTTT
CASSLSDQPQHF
>15|-|TRBJ2-1|TRBD1|TRBV2
TGTGCCAGCAGGGGTCGGACAGGGGGAAGGGTGGGGCAGTTCTTC
CASRGRTGGRVGQFF
>13|-|TRBJ2-3|-|TRBV19
TGTGCCAGCACTACACTCGGGGCAGATACGCAGTATTTT
CASTTLGADTQYF
>15|-|TRBJ1-1|TRBD1|TRBV15
TGTGCCACCAGCAGAGATCGGGACAGCCCTCTTGAAGCTTTCTTT
CATSRDRDSPLEAFF
>17|-|TRBJ2-1|TRBD1|TRBV7-2
TGTGCCAGCAGCTTACTTGGGACAGGACCAAGAGACAATGAGCAGTTCTTC
CASSLLGTGPRDNEQFF
>14|-|TRBJ1-1|TRBD1|TRBV19
TGTGCCAGTAGTATAGGACAGGGGGCGACTGAAGCTTTCTTT
CASSIGQGATEAFF
>14|-|TRBJ2-3|-|TRBV6-1
TGTGCCAGCAGGGACACGGGAGTTCCAGATACGCAGTATTTT
CASRDTGVPDTQYF
>16|medium-sized|TRBJ1-1|-|TRBV7-2
TGTGCCAGCAGCTTAGCATCTTTCCGGCAGGCCCTTGAAGCTTTCTTT
CASSLASFRQALEAFF
>13|-|TRBJ1-6|-|TRBV6-1
TGTGCCAGCAGTGGCGAATTTAATTCACCCCTCCACTTT
CASSGEFNSPLHF
>14|-|TRBJ2-7|TRBD2|TRBV20-1
TGCAGTGCTCTCGGACTAGCCGAAACCTACGAGCAGTACTTC
CSALGLAETYEQYF
>14|large|TRBJ2-1|TRBD1|TRBV10-3
TGTGCCATCAGTGGACAGGGGGCCTACAATGAGCAGTTCTTC
CAISGQGAYNEQFF
>15|few|TRBJ2-7|-|TRBV20-1
TGCAGTGCTAGAGTCGTCGGGATGAGCTCCTACGAGCAGTACTTC
CSARVVGMSSYEQYF
>19|few|TRBJ1-5|TRBD1|TRBV20-1
TGCAGTGCTAGAGATATTAGTGACAGGGGGCTTGAAAGCAATCAGCCCCAGCATTTT
CSARDISDRGLESNQPQHF
>16|once|TRBJ2-2|TRBD2|TRBV28
TGTGCCAGCATCACTAGCGGGCTAACGAACACCGGGGAGCTGTTTTTT
CASITSGLTNTGELFF